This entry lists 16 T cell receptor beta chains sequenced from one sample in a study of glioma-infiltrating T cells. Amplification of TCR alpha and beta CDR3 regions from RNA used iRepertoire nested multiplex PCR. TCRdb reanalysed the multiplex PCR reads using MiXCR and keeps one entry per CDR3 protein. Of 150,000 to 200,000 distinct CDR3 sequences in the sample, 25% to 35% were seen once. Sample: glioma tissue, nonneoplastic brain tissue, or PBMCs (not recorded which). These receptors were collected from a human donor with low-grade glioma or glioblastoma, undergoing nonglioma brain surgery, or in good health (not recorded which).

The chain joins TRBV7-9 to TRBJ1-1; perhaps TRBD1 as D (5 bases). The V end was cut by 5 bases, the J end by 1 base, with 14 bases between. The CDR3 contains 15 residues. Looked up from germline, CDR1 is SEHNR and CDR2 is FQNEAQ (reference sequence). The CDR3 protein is CASSQVPGSNTEAFF. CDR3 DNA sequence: TGTGCCAGCAGCCAGGTTCCAGGGTCGAACACTGAAGCTTTCTTT.

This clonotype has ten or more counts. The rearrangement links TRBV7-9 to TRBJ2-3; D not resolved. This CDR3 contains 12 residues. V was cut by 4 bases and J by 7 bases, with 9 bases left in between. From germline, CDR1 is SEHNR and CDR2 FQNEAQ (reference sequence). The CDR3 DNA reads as TGTGCCAGCAGCTCCCAACACCATACGCAGTATTTT. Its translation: CASSSQHHTQYF.

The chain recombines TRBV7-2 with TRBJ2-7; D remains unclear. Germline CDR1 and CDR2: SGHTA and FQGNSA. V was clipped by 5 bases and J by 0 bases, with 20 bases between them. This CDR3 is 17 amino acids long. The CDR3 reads CASSQWLGRSDSYEQYF. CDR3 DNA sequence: TGTGCCAGCAGCCAATGGCTAGGCAGGTCCGACTCCTACGAGCAGTACTTC.

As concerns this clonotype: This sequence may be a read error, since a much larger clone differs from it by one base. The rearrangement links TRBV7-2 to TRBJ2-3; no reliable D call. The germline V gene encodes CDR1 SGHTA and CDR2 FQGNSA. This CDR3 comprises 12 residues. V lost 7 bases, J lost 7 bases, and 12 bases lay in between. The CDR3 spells CASTGMLYTQYF. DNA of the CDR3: TGTGCCAGCACCGGAATGTTATATACGCAGTATTTT.

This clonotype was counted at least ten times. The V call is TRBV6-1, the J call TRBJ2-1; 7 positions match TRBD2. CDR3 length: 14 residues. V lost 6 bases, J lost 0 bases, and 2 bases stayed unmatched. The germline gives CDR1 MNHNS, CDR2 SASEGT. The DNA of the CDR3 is TGTGCCAGCAGACCTAGCGGCTCCTACAATGAGCAGTTCTTC. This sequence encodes CASRPSGSYNEQFF.

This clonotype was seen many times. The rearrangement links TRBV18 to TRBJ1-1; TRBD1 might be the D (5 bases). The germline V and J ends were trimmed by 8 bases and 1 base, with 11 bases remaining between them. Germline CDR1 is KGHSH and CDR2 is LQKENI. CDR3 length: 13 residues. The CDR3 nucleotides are TGTGCCAGCAGCCCAGGGAGGAACACTGAAGCTTTCTTT. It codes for CASSPGRNTEAFF.

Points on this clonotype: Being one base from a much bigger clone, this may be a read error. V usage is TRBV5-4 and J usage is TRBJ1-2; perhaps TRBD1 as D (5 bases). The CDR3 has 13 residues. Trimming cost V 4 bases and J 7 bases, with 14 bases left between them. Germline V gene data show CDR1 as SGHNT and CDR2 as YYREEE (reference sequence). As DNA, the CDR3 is TGTGCCAGCAGCGATGGGAGGGGTCCTGGCTACACCTTC. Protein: CASSDGRGPGYTF.

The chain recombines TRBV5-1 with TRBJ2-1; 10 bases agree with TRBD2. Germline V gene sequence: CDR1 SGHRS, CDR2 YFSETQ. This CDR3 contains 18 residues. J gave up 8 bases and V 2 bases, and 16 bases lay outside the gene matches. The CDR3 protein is CASSFTIERPSGSYEQFF. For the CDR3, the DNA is TGCGCCAGCAGCTTTACGATAGAGAGGCCTAGCGGGAGCTATGAGCAGTTCTTC.

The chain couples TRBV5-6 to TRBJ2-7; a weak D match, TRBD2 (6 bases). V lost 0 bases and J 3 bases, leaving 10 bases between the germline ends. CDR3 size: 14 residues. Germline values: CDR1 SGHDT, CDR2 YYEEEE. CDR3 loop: CASSLAGVGYEQYF. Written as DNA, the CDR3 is TGTGCCAGCAGCTTGGCGGGAGTCGGCTACGAGCAGTACTTC.

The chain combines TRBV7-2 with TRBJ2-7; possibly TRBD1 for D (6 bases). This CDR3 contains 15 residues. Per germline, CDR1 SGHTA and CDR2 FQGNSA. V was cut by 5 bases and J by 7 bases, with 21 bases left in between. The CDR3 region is CASSPERGSYNEQYF. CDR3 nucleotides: TGTGCCAGCAGCCCAGAAAGGGGGTCCTACAATGAGCAGTACTTC. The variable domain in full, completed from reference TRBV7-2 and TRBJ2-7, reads GAGVSQSPSNKVTEKGKDVELRCDPISGHTALYWYRQSLGQGLEFLIYFQGNSAPDKSGLPSDRFSAERTGGSVSTLTIQRTQQEDSAVYLCASSPERGSYNEQYFGPGTRLTVT.

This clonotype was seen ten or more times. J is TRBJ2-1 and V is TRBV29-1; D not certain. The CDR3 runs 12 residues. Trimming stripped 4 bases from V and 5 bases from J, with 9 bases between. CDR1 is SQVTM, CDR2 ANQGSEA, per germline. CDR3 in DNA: TGCAGCGTTGCTGCGACCAACAATGAGCAGTTCTTC. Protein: CSVAATNNEQFF.

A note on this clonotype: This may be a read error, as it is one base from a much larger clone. CDR3 DNA sequence: TGTGCCAGCAGCTTAGCGGGGACTAGCGGGACCCCCTACGAGCAGTACTTC. Amino acid sequence: CASSLAGTSGTPYEQYF. The rearrangement joins TRBV7-2 to TRBJ2-7; TRBD2 matches at 13 bases. The CDR3 covers 17 residues. In germline, CDR1 is SGHTA, CDR2 FQGNSA. V gave up 0 bases and J gave up 2 bases; unmatched junction bases: 4.

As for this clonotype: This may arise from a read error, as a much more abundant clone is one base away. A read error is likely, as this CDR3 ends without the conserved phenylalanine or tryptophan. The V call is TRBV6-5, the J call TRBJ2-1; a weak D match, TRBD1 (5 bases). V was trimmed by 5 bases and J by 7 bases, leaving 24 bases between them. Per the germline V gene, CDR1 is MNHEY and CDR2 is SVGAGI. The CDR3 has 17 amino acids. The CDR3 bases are TGTGCCAGCAGTCCACCCCCCGAGGCCCGACAGAGAAATGAGCAGTTCTTA. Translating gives CASSPPPEARQRNEQFL.

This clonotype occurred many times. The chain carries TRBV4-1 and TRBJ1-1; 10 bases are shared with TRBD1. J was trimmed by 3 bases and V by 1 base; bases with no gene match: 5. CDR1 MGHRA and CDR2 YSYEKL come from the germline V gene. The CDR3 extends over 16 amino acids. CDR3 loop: CASSQGWTGGDTEAFF. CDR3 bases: TGCGCCAGCAGCCAAGGTTGGACAGGGGGGGACACTGAAGCTTTCTTT.

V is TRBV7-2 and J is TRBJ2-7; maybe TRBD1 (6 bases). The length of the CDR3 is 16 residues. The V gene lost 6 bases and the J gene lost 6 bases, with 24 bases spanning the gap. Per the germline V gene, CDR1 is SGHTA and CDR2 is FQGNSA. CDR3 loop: CASSAPTETGGLEQYF. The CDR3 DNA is TGTGCCAGCAGTGCCCCAACCGAGACTGGGGGCCTCGAGCAGTACTTC. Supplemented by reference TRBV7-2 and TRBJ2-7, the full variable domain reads GAGVSQSPSNKVTEKGKDVELRCDPISGHTALYWYRQSLGQGLEFLIYFQGNSAPDKSGLPSDRFSAERTGGSVSTLTIQRTQQEDSAVYLCASSAPTETGGLEQYFGPGTRLTVT.

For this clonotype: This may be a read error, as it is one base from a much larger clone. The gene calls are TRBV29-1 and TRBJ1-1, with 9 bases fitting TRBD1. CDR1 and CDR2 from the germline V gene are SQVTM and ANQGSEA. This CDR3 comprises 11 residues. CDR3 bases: TGCAGAGTCACACAGGGGGCGCGGGGTTTCTTT. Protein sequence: CRVTQGARGFF.